Listed below are T cell receptor beta chains from one sample, sequenced in a study of blood T cell repertoires in COVID-19. The assay was immunoSEQ multiplex PCR, and TCRdb's table has in-frame clones only and misses some. The sample contains 72,000 or so clones, 80% to 95% of which appear only once. The sample was peripheral blood. These receptors were collected from an elderly woman with acute or convalescent COVID-19. CDR3s include the opening cysteine and the closing phenylalanine or tryptophan. D genes are given only for firm matches. Clone sizes are given selectively: once, few, many, or a class where the clone is expanded.

abundance: NA; j_gene: TRBJ2-7; d_gene: NA; v_gene: TRBV7-8; CDR3nt: TGTGCCAGCAGCTTAGATAGGGGATACGAGCAGTACTTC; CDR3aa: CASSLDRGYEQYF
abundance: NA; j_gene: TRBJ2-3; d_gene: TRBD2; v_gene: TRBV2; CDR3nt: TGTGCCAGCAGAGCACTAGCGGGAGGGTGGGATACGCAGTATTTT; CDR3aa: CASRALAGGWDTQYF
abundance: NA; j_gene: TRBJ1-2; d_gene: TRBD1; v_gene: TRBV15; CDR3nt: TGTGCCACCAGCAGAGAGGACAGGGGGTTTTATGGCTACACCTTC; CDR3aa: CATSREDRGFYGYTF
abundance: NA; j_gene: TRBJ1-6; d_gene: TRBD1; v_gene: TRBV7-2; CDR3nt: TGTGCCAGCAGCCCAACAGGGGGGCATAATTCACCCCTCCACTTT; CDR3aa: CASSPTGGHNSPLHF
abundance: NA; j_gene: TRBJ1-2; d_gene: NA; v_gene: TRBV2; CDR3nt: TGTGCCAGCCTGCGGGGTGGGGGTGGCTACACCTTC; CDR3aa: CASLRGGGGYTF
abundance: NA; j_gene: TRBJ2-1; d_gene: TRBD2; v_gene: TRBV10-3; CDR3nt: TGTGCCATCAATGGGGCTAGCGGGAGGGCCAATGAGCAGTTCTTC; CDR3aa: CAINGASGRANEQFF
abundance: NA; j_gene: TRBJ1-1; d_gene: NA; v_gene: TRBV28; CDR3nt: TGTGCCAGCAGTCTTGGATCTAGCGAGAACACTGAAGCTTTCTTT; CDR3aa: CASSLGSSENTEAFF
abundance: NA; j_gene: TRBJ1-1; d_gene: TRBD1; v_gene: TRBV3-1/TRBV3-2; CDR3nt: TGTGCCAGCAGCCAACTCCCGGGACAGGGGAACACTGAAGCTTTCTTT; CDR3aa: CASSQLPGQGNTEAFF
abundance: NA; j_gene: TRBJ1-3; d_gene: TRBD1; v_gene: TRBV18; CDR3nt: TGTGCCAGCTCACCGGATAGCGGGACAGACTCTGGAAACACCATATATTTT; CDR3aa: CASSPDSGTDSGNTIYF
abundance: NA; j_gene: TRBJ1-1; d_gene: TRBD1; v_gene: TRBV29-1; CDR3nt: TGCAGCGTTATGGACAGGGCGAACACTGAAGCTTTCTTT; CDR3aa: CSVMDRANTEAFF
abundance: once; j_gene: TRBJ2-2; d_gene: TRBD2; v_gene: TRBV10-3; CDR3nt: TGTGCCATTAGCGGGGGGGCGAACGGGGAGCTGTTTTTT; CDR3aa: CAISGGANGELFF
abundance: NA; j_gene: TRBJ2-7; d_gene: NA; v_gene: TRBV5-1; CDR3nt: TGCGCCAGCAGTGGGGACTCCCTGAGCTCCTACGAGCAGTACTTC; CDR3aa: CASSGDSLSSYEQYF
abundance: NA; j_gene: TRBJ2-7; d_gene: NA; v_gene: TRBV4-3; CDR3nt: TGCGCCAGCAGCCAAGATTCGACAGGACCCTACGAGCAGTACTTC; CDR3aa: CASSQDSTGPYEQYF
abundance: NA; j_gene: TRBJ2-3; d_gene: NA; v_gene: TRBV20-1; CDR3nt: TGCAGTGCTAGTGACCACACAGATACGCAGTATTTT; CDR3aa: CSASDHTDTQYF
abundance: NA; j_gene: TRBJ1-5; d_gene: TRBD1; v_gene: TRBV5-1; CDR3nt: TGCGCCAGCAGCTTGGGGACAGGGCCTTCTAATCAGCCCCAGCATTTT; CDR3aa: CASSLGTGPSNQPQHF
abundance: NA; j_gene: TRBJ2-5; d_gene: NA; v_gene: TRBV14; CDR3nt: TGTGCCAGCAGCCAAGGAGTAGTAGAGACCCAGTACTTC; CDR3aa: CASSQGVVETQYF
abundance: NA; j_gene: TRBJ2-7; d_gene: NA; v_gene: TRBV5-5; CDR3nt: TGTGCCAGCAGCTTCCAGGGAATAGGCTACGAGCAGTACTTC; CDR3aa: CASSFQGIGYEQYF
abundance: NA; j_gene: TRBJ2-7; d_gene: TRBD1; v_gene: TRBV15; CDR3nt: TGTGCCACCAGCAGACAAATACGACAGGGAGCCGGCGAGCAGTACTTC; CDR3aa: CATSRQIRQGAGEQYF
abundance: NA; j_gene: TRBJ1-1; d_gene: TRBD1; v_gene: TRBV29-1; CDR3nt: TGCAGCGTTGTAAACAGGGGAAACTTGAACACTGAAGCTTTCTTT; CDR3aa: CSVVNRGNLNTEAFF
abundance: NA; j_gene: TRBJ2-5; d_gene: TRBD2; v_gene: TRBV5-4; CDR3nt: TGTGCCAGCAACGGCGGGAGGGATCAGAGGACCCAGTACTTC; CDR3aa: CASNGGRDQRTQYF
abundance: NA; j_gene: TRBJ1-3; d_gene: NA; v_gene: TRBV5-1; CDR3nt: TGCGCCAGCAGCCGTGGGGACACACCGTATGGAAACACCATATATTTT; CDR3aa: CASSRGDTPYGNTIYF
abundance: NA; j_gene: TRBJ2-3; d_gene: NA; v_gene: TRBV5-1; CDR3nt: TGCGCCAGCAGCTCAGCCAGACACACAGATACGCAGTATTTT; CDR3aa: CASSSARHTDTQYF
abundance: NA; j_gene: TRBJ2-7; d_gene: NA; v_gene: TRBV28; CDR3nt: TGTGCCAGCAGTCCCGGGGGTTCCCTCTACGAGCAGTACTTC; CDR3aa: CASSPGGSLYEQYF
abundance: NA; j_gene: TRBJ2-3; d_gene: TRBD1; v_gene: TRBV27; CDR3nt: TGTGCCAGCAGCCAGGACAGGGCCACAGATACGCAGTATTTT; CDR3aa: CASSQDRATDTQYF
abundance: NA; j_gene: TRBJ2-5; d_gene: TRBD2; v_gene: TRBV19; CDR3nt: TGTGCCAGTACCCCTAGCGGGGGACAGGAGACCCAGTACTTC; CDR3aa: CASTPSGGQETQYF
abundance: NA; j_gene: TRBJ1-2; d_gene: NA; v_gene: TRBV19; CDR3nt: TGTGCCAGTAGCAGAGTAACAGGGAACTATGGCTACACCTTC; CDR3aa: CASSRVTGNYGYTF
abundance: NA; j_gene: TRBJ1-1; d_gene: TRBD1; v_gene: TRBV6-5; CDR3nt: TGTGCCAGCAGTTACATTCGAACGGGACAGGGGCCCGAAGCTTTCTTT; CDR3aa: CASSYIRTGQGPEAFF